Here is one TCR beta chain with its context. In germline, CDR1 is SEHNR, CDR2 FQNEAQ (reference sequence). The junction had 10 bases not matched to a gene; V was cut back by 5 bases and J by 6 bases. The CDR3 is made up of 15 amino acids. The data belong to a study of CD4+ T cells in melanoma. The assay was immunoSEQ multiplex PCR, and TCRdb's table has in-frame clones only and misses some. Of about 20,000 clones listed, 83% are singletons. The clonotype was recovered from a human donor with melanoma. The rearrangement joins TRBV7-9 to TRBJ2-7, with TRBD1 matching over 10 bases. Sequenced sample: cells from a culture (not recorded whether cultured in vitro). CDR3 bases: TGTGCCAGCAGCGGTGCCGGGACAGGGGAGGTCGAGCAGTACTTC. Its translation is CASSGAGTGEVEQYF.